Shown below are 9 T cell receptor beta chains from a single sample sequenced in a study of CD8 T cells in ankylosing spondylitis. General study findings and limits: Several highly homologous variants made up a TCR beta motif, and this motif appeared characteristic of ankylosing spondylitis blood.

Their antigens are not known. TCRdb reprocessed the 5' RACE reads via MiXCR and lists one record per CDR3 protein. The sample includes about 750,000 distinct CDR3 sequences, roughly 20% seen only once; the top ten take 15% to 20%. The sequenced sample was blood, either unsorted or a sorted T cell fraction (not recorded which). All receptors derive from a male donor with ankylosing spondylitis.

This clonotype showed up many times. This chain's CDR3 is CASSLRAGGVAKNIQYF. The CDR3 DNA reads TGTGCCAGCAGTTTAAGAGCGGGAGGAGTGGCCAAAAACATTCAGTACTTC. The rearrangement joins TRBV12-3 or TRBV12-4 to TRBJ2-4; 9 nucleotides align to TRBD2. This CDR3 spans 17 amino acids. J gave up 1 base and V 2 bases, and 6 bases lay outside the gene matches.

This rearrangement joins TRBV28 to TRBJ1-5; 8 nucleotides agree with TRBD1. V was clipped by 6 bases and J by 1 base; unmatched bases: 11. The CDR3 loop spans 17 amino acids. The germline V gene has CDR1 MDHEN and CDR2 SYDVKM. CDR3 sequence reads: CASREGQGLMSNQPQHF. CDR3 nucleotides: TGTGCCAGCAGGGAAGGACAGGGATTGATGAGCAATCAGCCCCAGCATTTT.

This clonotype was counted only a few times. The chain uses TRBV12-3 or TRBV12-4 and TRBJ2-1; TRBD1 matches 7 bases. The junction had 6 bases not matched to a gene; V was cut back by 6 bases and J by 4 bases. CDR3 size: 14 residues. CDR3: CASSAPTGYNEQFF. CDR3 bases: TGTGCCAGCAGCGCACCGACAGGGTACAATGAGCAGTTCTTC.

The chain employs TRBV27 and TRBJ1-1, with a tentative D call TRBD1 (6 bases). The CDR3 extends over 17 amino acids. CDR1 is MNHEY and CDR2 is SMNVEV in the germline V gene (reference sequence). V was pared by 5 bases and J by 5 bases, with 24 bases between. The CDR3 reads CASSPVNAGEIWTEAFF. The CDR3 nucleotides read TGTGCCAGCAGTCCTGTCAATGCAGGGGAAATCTGGACTGAAGCTTTCTTT.

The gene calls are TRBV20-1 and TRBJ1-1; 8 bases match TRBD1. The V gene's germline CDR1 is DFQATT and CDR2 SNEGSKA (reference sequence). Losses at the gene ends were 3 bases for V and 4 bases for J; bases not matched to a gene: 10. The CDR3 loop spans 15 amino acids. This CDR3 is CSARILTGDSTEAFF. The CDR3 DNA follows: TGCAGTGCTAGGATTTTGACAGGGGATAGCACTGAAGCTTTCTTT.

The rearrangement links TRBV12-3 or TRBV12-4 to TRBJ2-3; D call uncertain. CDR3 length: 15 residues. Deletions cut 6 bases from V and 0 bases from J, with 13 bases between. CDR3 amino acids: CASSQDDLSTDTQYF. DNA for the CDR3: TGTGCCAGCAGCCAGGACGACCTTAGCACAGATACGCAGTATTTT.

CDR3 bases: TGTGCCAGCAGCGCGACCTGGGGCAATGAGCAGTTCTTC. This encodes CASSATWGNEQFF. The rearrangement uses TRBV6-1 and TRBJ2-1; D is ambiguous. The CDR3 is made up of 13 amino acids. V gave up 6 bases and J gave up 6 bases, with 12 bases separating them. Germline lookup yields CDR1 MNHNS and CDR2 SASEGT.

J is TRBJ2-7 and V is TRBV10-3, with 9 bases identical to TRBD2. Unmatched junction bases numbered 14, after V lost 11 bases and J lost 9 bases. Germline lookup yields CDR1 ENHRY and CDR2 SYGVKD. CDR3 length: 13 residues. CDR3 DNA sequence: TGTGCCTCTCGGGAAGGTAGCGGGAGCGCGCAGTACTTC. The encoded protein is CASREGSGSAQYF.

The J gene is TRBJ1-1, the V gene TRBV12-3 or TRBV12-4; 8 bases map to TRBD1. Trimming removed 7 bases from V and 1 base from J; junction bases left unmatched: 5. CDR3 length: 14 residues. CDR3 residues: CASTVGQGNTEAFF. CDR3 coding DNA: TGTGCCAGCACCGTTGGACAGGGGAACACTGAAGCTTTCTTT.